This record looks at one T cell receptor (beta chain) sequence and its context. V lost 1 base, J lost 7 bases, and 19 bases stayed unmatched. The CDR3 has 19 residues. Germline CDR1 and CDR2: SGHVS and FNYEAQ. This entry comes from a study of neoadjuvant anti-PD-1 for oral cavity cancer. The data were produced by immunoSEQ multiplex PCR, yet TCRdb's version contains in-frame clones alone and is incomplete. The profile shows 50,000 to 65,000 clones, more than 65% of them singletons. The rearrangement uses TRBV7-6 and TRBJ2-3, with 8 bases lining up with TRBD2. The sequencing here drew on PBMCs, taken before nivolumab (anti-PD-1) treatment. The clonotype comes from a person aged 35 to 85 with oral cavity squamous cell carcinoma. This CDR3 is CASSLEQGYGTSSGNTQYF. The CDR3 DNA is TGTGCCAGCAGCTTAGAGCAGGGGTACGGGACTAGTTCGGGAAATACGCAGTATTTT.